Presented here are 26 T cell receptor beta chains from one specimen sequenced in a study of identifying expanded T cells in peripheral blood. The method was immunoSEQ multiplex PCR; TCRdb's version includes in-frame clones alone and lacks a portion of them. This table has over 90,000 clones, 88% appearing once. Sequencing was carried out using blood. Receptor source: a person between 18 and 69 years old in good health.

The J gene is TRBJ2-5, the V gene TRBV28; a weak D match, TRBD2 (6 bases). CDR1 is MDHEN, CDR2 SYDVKM, per germline. This CDR3 region has 14 residues. Trimming removed 6 bases at V and 7 bases at J, with 18 bases between. The CDR3 here is CASSPPGERPTQYF. In DNA, the CDR3 is TGTGCCAGCAGCCCTCCGGGGGAGCGCCCGACCCAGTACTTC.

This chain connects TRBV7-2 to TRBJ1-6, with a tentative D call TRBD1 (6 bases). Between the trimmed V and J ends, which lost 1 base and 10 bases, there was a span of 14 bases. Germline V CDR1 and CDR2: SGHTA, FQGNSA. This CDR3 has 15 amino acids. The CDR3: CASSLGYRAESPLHF. The CDR3 DNA sequence: TGTGCCAGCAGCTTAGGGTACAGGGCGGAATCACCCCTCCACTTT.

The rearrangement links TRBV27 to TRBJ2-1, with D uncertain. CDR3 length equals 13 residues. Germline V lookup: CDR1 MNHEY, CDR2 SMNVEV (reference sequence). The V end lost 5 bases, the J end lost 4 bases, and 9 bases lay between the germline ends. The CDR3 coding sequence is TGTGCCAGCAGTCCACGGGTTTACAATGAGCAGTTCTTC. Amino acids: CASSPRVYNEQFF.

The chain uses TRBV18 and TRBJ2-7; 7 bases are shared with TRBD1. This CDR3 has 15 residues. V lost 3 bases and J lost 0; bases outside the gene matches: 5. Per germline, CDR1 KGHSH and CDR2 LQKENI. CDR3 DNA sequence: TGTGCCAGCTCACCTGCACAGGGGTCCTCCTACGAGCAGTACTTC. Residues: CASSPAQGSSYEQYF.

This chain links TRBV5-1 with TRBJ2-1; 10 bases are a match to TRBD1. The CDR3 has 15 residues. Germline CDR1 and CDR2: SGHRS and YFSETQ. The V gene end was trimmed by 4 bases and the J gene end by 6 bases; junction bases not matched to a gene: 7. This CDR3 reads CASSQGQGSANEQFF. DNA of the CDR3: TGCGCCAGCAGCCAGGGACAGGGGTCTGCCAATGAGCAGTTCTTC.

This chain links TRBV19 with TRBJ2-4, with 9 nucleotides matching TRBD1. This CDR3 has 13 residues. Per the germline V gene, CDR1 is LNHDA and CDR2 is SQIVND (reference sequence). J lost 9 bases, V lost 5 bases, and 5 bases had no gene match. The CDR3 DNA reads as TGTGCCAGTAGTCCGGGACAGGGAGGCATTCAGTACTTC. Its translation is CASSPGQGGIQYF.

The CDR3 DNA sequence: TGTGCCAGTAGCTCACAGGGTGATTGGAATGAGCAGTTCTTC. Translating it yields CASSSQGDWNEQFF. This chain joins TRBV19 and TRBJ2-1; TRBD1 might be the D (6 bases). The germline gives CDR1 LNHDA, CDR2 SQIVND (reference sequence). V lost 6 bases and J lost 7, with 16 bases in between. CDR3 size: 14 residues.

The sample holds one count of this clone. This rearrangement joins TRBV5-1 to TRBJ2-1; no definite D call. The germline V gene encodes CDR1 SGHRS and CDR2 YFSETQ. V was pared by 4 bases and J by 7 bases, with 9 bases between. The CDR3 runs to 12 residues. The CDR3 DNA reads TGCGCCAGCAGCCCTAGTAGAAATGAGCAGTTCTTC. It translates to CASSPSRNEQFF.

V is TRBV7-2 and J is TRBJ2-7; no firm D call. The CDR3 totals 15 residues. Germline CDR1 reads SGHTA; CDR2 reads FQGNSA. V lost 0 bases to trimming and J lost 3 bases, with 12 bases between them. The CDR3 DNA sequence: TGTGCCAGCAGCTTAGCCCACGGCGCACTCTACGAGCAGTACTTC. This codes for CASSLAHGALYEQYF.

This clone was counted a single time. This sequence joins TRBV9 and TRBJ1-1; D is unclear. CDR1 is SGDLS, CDR2 YYNGEE, per germline. Deletions cut 7 bases from V and 10 bases from J, with 8 bases between. This CDR3 is 9 amino acids long. The CDR3 loop reads CASANRAFF. The CDR3 DNA follows: TGTGCCAGCGCGAATCGAGCTTTCTTT.

This chain uses TRBV10-1 with TRBJ1-5; D unresolved. CDR3 length equals 13 residues. With 5 bases removed from V and 4 bases from J, the gap between germline ends came to 9 bases. Germline lookup yields CDR1 WNHNN and CDR2 SYGVQD (reference sequence). In DNA, the CDR3 is TGCGCCAGCAGTCCGGAGCCTAATCAGCCCCAGCATTTT. The encoded protein is CASSPEPNQPQHF.

The genes are TRBV5-1 and TRBJ1-2, with D possibly matching TRBD1 (6 bases). Germline CDR1 is SGHRS and CDR2 is YFSETQ. V was clipped by 0 bases and J by 7 bases, with 16 bases between them. The CDR3 runs to 15 residues. The CDR3, as DNA: TGCGCCAGCAGCTTGGTCGCGGGGGCTCAGGCTGGCTACACCTTC. Its translation: CASSLVAGAQAGYTF.

The CDR3 region is CASSQDSWMDGNTIYF. CDR3 coding DNA: TGTGCCAGCAGCCAAGATAGCTGGATGGATGGAAACACCATATATTTT. V gene TRBV14 combines with J gene TRBJ1-3; D ambiguous. This CDR3 comprises 16 residues. Deletions cut 0 bases from V and 3 bases from J, with 12 bases between. The V gene's germline CDR1 is SGHDN and CDR2 FVKESK.

This chain connects TRBV29-1 to TRBJ2-5; D perhaps matches TRBD1 (6 bases). This CDR3 region has 14 residues. The V end was cut by 5 bases, the J end by 2 bases, with 15 bases between. CDR1 is SQVTM, CDR2 ANQGSEA, per germline. The CDR3 region is CSVCLDSTQETQYF. CDR3 in DNA: TGCAGCGTTTGCCTGGACAGCACTCAAGAGACCCAGTACTTC.

The table lists this clone with a count of one. The V and J genes are TRBV4-3 and TRBJ1-4; 9 bases fit TRBD1. From germline, CDR1 is LGHNA and CDR2 YSLEER. The CDR3 totals 16 residues. V gave up 3 bases and J gave up 8 bases; unmatched junction bases: 10. The CDR3 DNA reads as TGCGCCAGCAGCCAGACCGCCGGGACAGGGTTCGAAAAACTGTTTTTT. Its protein product is CASSQTAGTGFEKLFF.

The rearrangement uses TRBV19 and TRBJ1-3; no reliable D call. Trimming removed 3 bases from V and 0 bases from J, with 9 bases in between. Germline V gene data show CDR1 as LNHDA and CDR2 as SQIVND (reference sequence). The CDR3 is 15 amino acids. The CDR3: CASSISGDSGNTIYF. CDR3 DNA sequence: TGTGCCAGTAGTATCTCTGGAGACTCTGGAAACACCATATATTTT.

V usage is TRBV28 and J usage is TRBJ1-1, with a tentative D call TRBD1 (6 bases). Per germline, CDR1 MDHEN and CDR2 SYDVKM. There are 14 residues in the CDR3. Trimming left V 3 bases short and J 6 bases short, with 14 bases between. CDR3 in amino acids: CASSFGGPLSEAFF. DNA of the CDR3: TGTGCCAGCAGTTTTGGGGGCCCCTTATCTGAAGCTTTCTTT.

This rearrangement joins TRBV4-3 to TRBJ1-4, with TRBD1 identical over 9 bases. The length of the CDR3 is 16 residues. The V and J ends lost 1 base and 8 bases, in that order; junction bases with no gene match: 8. Germline V gene sequence: CDR1 LGHNA, CDR2 YSLEER. Here the CDR3 DNA reads TGCGCCAGCAGCCAAGTCCCCGGGACAGGGAAGGAAAAACTGTTTTTT. It translates to CASSQVPGTGKEKLFF.

The chain recombines TRBV11-3 with TRBJ2-1, with TRBD2 identical over 11 bases. Germline V gives CDR1 SGHNT, CDR2 YENEEA. The CDR3 is 13 residues long. J lost 9 bases, V lost 5 bases, and 3 bases had no gene match. In DNA form, the CDR3 reads TGTGCCAGCAGCCCTACTAGCGGGAGTGAGCAGTTCTTC. Its protein product is CASSPTSGSEQFF.

This chain uses TRBV7-2 with TRBJ1-3; no reliable D call. This CDR3 has 14 amino acids. Trimming took off 3 bases at V and 0 bases at J, with 6 bases between the two ends. The germline V gene has CDR1 SGHTA and CDR2 FQGNSA. The CDR3 reads CASSLQVSGNTIYF. CDR3 coding DNA: TGTGCCAGCAGCTTGCAGGTCTCTGGAAACACCATATATTTT. The entire variable domain, with the rest obtained from reference TRBV7-2 and TRBJ1-3, is as follows: GAGVSQSPSNKVTEKGKDVELRCDPISGHTALYWYRQSLGQGLEFLIYFQGNSAPDKSGLPSDRFSAERTGGSVSTLTIQRTQQEDSAVYLCASSLQVSGNTIYFGEGSWLTVV.

The chain joins TRBV19 to TRBJ2-7, with 8 bases aligning to TRBD1. With V trimmed by 1 base and J by 2 bases, 1 base remained unmatched. CDR1 is LNHDA, CDR2 SQIVND, per germline (reference sequence). The CDR3 loop spans 14 amino acids. CDR3: CASSIVGQAYEQYF. In DNA form, the CDR3 reads TGTGCCAGTAGTATAGTGGGACAGGCCTACGAGCAGTACTTC.

The chain links TRBV27 to TRBJ2-1; the D is unclear. The V end lost 4 bases, the J end lost 5 bases, and 9 bases lay between the germline ends. Germline CDR1 MNHEY, CDR2 SMNVEV (reference sequence). The CDR3 extends over 13 amino acids. The CDR3, as DNA: TGTGCCAGCAGTTCGGGCGGACACAATGAGCAGTTCTTC. Translated: CASSSGGHNEQFF.

The CDR3 sequence: CASSSYSTGVWGEQYF. DNA for the CDR3: TGTGCCAGTAGTTCCTACTCAACAGGGGTCTGGGGGGAGCAGTACTTC. This chain uses TRBV19 with TRBJ2-7; 7 nucleotides align to TRBD1. CDR3 size: 16 residues. CDR1 is LNHDA and CDR2 is SQIVND in the germline V gene (reference sequence). The junction had 17 bases not matched to a gene; V was cut back by 5 bases and J by 7 bases.

J is TRBJ2-3 and V is TRBV6-5; no clear D. V shed 2 bases and J shed 3 bases, with 15 bases lying between them. CDR1 and CDR2 from the germline V gene are MNHEY and SVGAGI. The CDR3 runs 16 residues. The CDR3 DNA reads as TGTGCCAGCAGTTACAAGGGTCTGACCGTTACAGATACGCAGTATTTT. Translation gives CASSYKGLTVTDTQYF.

The J gene is TRBJ1-1, the V gene TRBV5-1, with D unresolved. CDR3 length equals 15 residues. Germline loops: CDR1 SGHRS, CDR2 YFSETQ. The V gene lost 0 bases and the J gene lost 0 bases, with 9 bases spanning the gap. The CDR3 DNA reads TGCGCCAGCAGCTTGGAGGAGGGAATGAACACTGAAGCTTTCTTT. It yields the protein CASSLEEGMNTEAFF.

This chain links TRBV9 with TRBJ1-5; D remains unclear. The CDR3 contains 17 residues. The V end lost 4 bases, the J end lost 1 base, and 18 bases lay between the germline ends. CDR1 is SGDLS, CDR2 YYNGEE, per germline. CDR3 nucleotides: TGTGCCAGCAGCCGGGGTAACGGGCCCATGAGCAATCAGCCCCAGCATTTT. It is translated as CASSRGNGPMSNQPQHF.